This TCR beta chain was sequenced in a study of cytomegalovirus exposure and HLA in healthy donors. PCR used 60 Vbeta primers and 13 Jbeta primers. Sequencing used immunoSEQ multiplex PCR; TCRdb keeps in-frame clones, though not all of them. The table includes roughly 250,000 clones, roughly 80% detected once. The trim removed 5 bases at V and 5 bases at J, leaving 7 bases unmatched. The germline CDR1 and CDR2 sequences are MNHEY and SMNVEV (reference sequence). CDR3 length: 14 residues. Sequenced material: PBMCs. The V and J genes are TRBV27 and TRBJ2-5, with 8 bases matching TRBD2. This TCR came from a girl aged 2-9 years in good health and CMV-seronegative. The CDR3 DNA sequence: TGTGCCAGCAGTCCGGGACTAGTGAGGGAGACCCAGTACTTC. Translating it yields CASSPGLVRETQYF.